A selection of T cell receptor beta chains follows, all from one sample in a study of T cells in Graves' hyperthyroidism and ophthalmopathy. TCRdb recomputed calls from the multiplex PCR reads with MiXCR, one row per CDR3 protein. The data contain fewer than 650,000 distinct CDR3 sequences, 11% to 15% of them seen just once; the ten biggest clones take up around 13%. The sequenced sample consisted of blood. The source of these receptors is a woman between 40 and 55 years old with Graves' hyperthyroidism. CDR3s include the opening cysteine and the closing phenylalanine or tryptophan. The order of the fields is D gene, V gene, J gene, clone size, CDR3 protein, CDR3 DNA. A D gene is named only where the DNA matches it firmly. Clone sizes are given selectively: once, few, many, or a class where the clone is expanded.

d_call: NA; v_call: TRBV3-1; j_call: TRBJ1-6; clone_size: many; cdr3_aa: CASSQDAGSPLHF; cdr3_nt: TGTGCCAGCAGCCAAGATGCGGGTTCACCCCTCCACTTT
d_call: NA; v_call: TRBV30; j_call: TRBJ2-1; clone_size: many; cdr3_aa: CAWSGGSYNEQFF; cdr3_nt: TGTGCCTGGAGCGGGGGATCCTACAATGAGCAGTTCTTC
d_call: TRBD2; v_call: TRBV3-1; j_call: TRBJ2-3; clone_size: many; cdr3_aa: CASRPTGTSGYTDTQYF; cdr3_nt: TGTGCCAGCAGACCCACCGGGACTAGCGGATACACAGATACGCAGTATTTT
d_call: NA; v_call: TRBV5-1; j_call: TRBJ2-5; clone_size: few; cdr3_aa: CASSFRTGTQETQYF; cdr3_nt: TGCGCCAGCAGCTTTCGAACCGGGACGCAAGAGACCCAGTACTTC
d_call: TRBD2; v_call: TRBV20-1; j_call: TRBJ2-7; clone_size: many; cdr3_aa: CSAGTSGNTAYEQYF; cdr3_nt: TGCAGTGCAGGGACTAGCGGGAATACGGCCTACGAGCAGTACTTC
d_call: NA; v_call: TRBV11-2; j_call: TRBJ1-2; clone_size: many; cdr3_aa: CASSLVATSYGYTF; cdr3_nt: TGTGCCAGCAGCTTAGTAGCTACGAGCTATGGCTACACCTTC
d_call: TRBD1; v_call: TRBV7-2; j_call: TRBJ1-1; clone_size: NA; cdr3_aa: CASSLGDRGLGTEAFF; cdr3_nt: TGTGCCAGCAGCTTAGGAGACAGGGGGCTGGGCACTGAAGCTTTCTTT
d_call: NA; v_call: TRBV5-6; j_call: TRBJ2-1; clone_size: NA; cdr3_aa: CASTHEASAYNEQFF; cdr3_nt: TGTGCCAGCACCCACGAGGCTAGCGCCTACAATGAGCAGTTCTTC
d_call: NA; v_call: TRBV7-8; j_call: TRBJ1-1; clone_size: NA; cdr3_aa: CAIQGLTNTEAFF; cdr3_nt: TGTGCCATCCAGGGACTTACCAACACTGAAGCTTTCTTT
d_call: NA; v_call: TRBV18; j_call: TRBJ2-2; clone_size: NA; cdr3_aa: CASSPRERGTNTGELFF; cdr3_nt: TGTGCCAGCTCACCAAGGGAGCGCGGGACGAACACCGGGGAGCTGTTTTTT
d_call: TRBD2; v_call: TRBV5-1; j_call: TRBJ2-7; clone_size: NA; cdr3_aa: CASSRTSGSIYEQYF; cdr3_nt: TGCGCCAGCAGCAGGACTAGCGGGAGTATTTACGAGCAGTACTTC
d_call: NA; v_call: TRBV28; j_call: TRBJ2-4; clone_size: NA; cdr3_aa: CASSPRPGRRNIQYF; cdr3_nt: TGTGCCAGCAGTCCCCGCCCCGGACGTCGGAACATTCAGTACTTC
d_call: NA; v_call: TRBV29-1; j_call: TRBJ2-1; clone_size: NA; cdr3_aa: CSVVRGDHYNEQFF; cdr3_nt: TGCAGCGTTGTTAGGGGGGACCACTACAATGAGCAGTTCTTC
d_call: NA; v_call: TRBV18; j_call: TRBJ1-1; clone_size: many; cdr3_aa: CASSPGSGSSEAFF; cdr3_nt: TGTGCCAGCTCACCGGGGTCAGGGAGCTCTGAAGCTTTCTTT
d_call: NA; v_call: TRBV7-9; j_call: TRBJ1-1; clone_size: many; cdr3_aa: CASSLGQGNSEAFF; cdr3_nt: TGTGCCAGCAGCTTAGGACAAGGGAATTCTGAAGCTTTCTTT
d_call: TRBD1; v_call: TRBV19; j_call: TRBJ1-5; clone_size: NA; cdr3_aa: CASSQQGTKPQHF; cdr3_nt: TGTGCCAGTAGCCAACAGGGGACGAAGCCCCAGCATTTT
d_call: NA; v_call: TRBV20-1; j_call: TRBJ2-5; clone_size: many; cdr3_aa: CSASPKKETQYF; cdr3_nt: TGCAGTGCTAGCCCGAAGAAGGAGACCCAGTACTTC
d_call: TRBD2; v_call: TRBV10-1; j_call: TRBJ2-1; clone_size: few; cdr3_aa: CASSESLAGSYNEQFF; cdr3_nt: TGCGCCAGCAGTGAGTCACTAGCGGGCAGCTACAATGAGCAGTTCTTC
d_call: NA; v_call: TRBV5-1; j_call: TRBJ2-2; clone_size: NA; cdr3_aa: CASRGGDTGELFF; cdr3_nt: TGCGCCAGCCGAGGGGGGGATACCGGGGAGCTGTTTTTT
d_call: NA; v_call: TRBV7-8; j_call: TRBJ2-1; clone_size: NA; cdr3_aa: CASSLAPLGNEQFF; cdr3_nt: TGTGCCAGCAGCTTAGCGCCTCTAGGCAATGAGCAGTTCTTC
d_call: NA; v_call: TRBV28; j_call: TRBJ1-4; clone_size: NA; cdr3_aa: CASRNKGEKLFF; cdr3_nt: TGTGCCAGCAGAAACAAAGGTGAAAAACTGTTTTTT
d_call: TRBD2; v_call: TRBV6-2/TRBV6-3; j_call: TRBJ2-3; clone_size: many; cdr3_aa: CASSSGARLAGVVDTQYF; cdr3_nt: TGTGCCAGCAGTTCAGGGGCGAGACTAGCGGGAGTGGTGGATACGCAGTATTTT
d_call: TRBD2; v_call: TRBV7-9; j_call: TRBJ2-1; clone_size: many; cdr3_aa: CASSYTPGLAGGDPRYNEQFF; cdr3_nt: TGTGCCAGCAGCTATACCCCGGGACTAGCGGGAGGGGACCCTCGCTACAATGAGCAGTTCTTC
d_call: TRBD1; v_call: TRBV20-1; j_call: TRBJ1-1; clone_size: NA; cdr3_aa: CSAGQGRSVNTEAFF; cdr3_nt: TGCAGTGCTGGACAGGGGAGGTCGGTGAACACTGAAGCTTTCTTT
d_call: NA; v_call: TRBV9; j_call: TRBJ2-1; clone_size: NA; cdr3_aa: CASSVEAGWDEQFF; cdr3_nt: TGTGCCAGCAGCGTAGAGGCAGGGTGGGATGAGCAGTTCTTC
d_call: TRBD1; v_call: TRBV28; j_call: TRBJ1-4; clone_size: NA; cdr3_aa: CASSGITGTGTSANEKLFF; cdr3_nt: TGTGCCAGCAGTGGAATAACCGGGACAGGTACCTCGGCTAATGAAAAACTGTTTTTT
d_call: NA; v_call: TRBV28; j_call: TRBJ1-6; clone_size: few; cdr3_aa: CASSTRGGLGNSPLHF; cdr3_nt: TGTGCCAGCTCCACTCGGGGAGGGCTTGGTAATTCACCCCTCCACTTT
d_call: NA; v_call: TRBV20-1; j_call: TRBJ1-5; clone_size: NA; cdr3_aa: CSATQGMGNQPQHF; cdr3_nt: TGCAGTGCCACCCAGGGTATGGGCAATCAGCCCCAGCATTTT
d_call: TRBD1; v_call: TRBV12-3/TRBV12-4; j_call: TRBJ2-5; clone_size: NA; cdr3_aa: CASSPPGQVTQETQYF; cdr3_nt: TGTGCCAGCAGTCCCCCGGGACAGGTTACCCAAGAGACCCAGTACTTC
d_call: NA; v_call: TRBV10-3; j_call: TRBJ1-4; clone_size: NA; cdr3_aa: CAISEGRTNEKLFF; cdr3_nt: TGTGCCATCAGCGAGGGGAGAACTAATGAAAAACTGTTTTTT
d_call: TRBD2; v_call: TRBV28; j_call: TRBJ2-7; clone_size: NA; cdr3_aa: CASSLAEAGVYEQYF; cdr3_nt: TGTGCCAGCAGTTTAGCGGAAGCGGGAGTGTACGAGCAGTACTTC
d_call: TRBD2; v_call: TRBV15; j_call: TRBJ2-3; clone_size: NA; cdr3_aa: CATSASLGLAGADTQYF; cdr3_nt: TGTGCCACCAGCGCCTCCTTGGGCCTAGCGGGAGCAGATACGCAGTATTTT
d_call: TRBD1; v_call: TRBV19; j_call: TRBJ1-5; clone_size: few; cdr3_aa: CASSLGQGYQPQHF; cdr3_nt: TGTGCCAGTAGTCTGGGACAGGGATATCAGCCCCAGCATTTT
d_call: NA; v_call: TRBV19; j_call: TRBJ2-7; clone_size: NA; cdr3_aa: CASSISSWAYEQYF; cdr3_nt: TGTGCCAGTAGTATATCTAGTTGGGCCTACGAGCAGTACTTC
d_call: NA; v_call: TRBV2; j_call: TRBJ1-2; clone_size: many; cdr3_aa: CASSEGLNYGYTF; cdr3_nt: TGTGCCAGCAGTGAAGGTCTCAACTATGGCTACACCTTC
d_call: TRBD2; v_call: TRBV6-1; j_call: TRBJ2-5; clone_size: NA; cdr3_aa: CASSVPTSGTMLGTQYF; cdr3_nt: TGTGCCAGCAGCGTTCCGACTAGCGGGACGATGCTGGGGACCCAGTACTTC
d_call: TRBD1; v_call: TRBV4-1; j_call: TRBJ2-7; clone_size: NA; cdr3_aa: CASSQDQGVGEQYF; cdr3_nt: TGCGCCAGCAGCCAAGATCAGGGGGTTGGGGAGCAGTACTTC
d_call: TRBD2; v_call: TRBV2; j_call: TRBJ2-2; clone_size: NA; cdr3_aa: CASRDSGRANTGELFF; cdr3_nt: TGTGCCAGCAGAGATAGCGGGAGGGCGAACACCGGGGAGCTGTTTTTT
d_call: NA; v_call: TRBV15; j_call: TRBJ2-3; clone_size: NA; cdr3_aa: CATSRDTGADTQYF; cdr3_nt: TGTGCCACCAGCAGAGACACGGGGGCAGATACGCAGTATTTT
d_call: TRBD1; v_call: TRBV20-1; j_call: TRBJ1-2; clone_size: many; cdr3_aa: CSAGTGERDYGYTF; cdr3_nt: TGCAGTGCTGGAACAGGGGAGCGGGACTATGGCTACACCTTC
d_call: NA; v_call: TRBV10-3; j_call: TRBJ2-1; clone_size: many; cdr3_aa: CAISESSGAYNEQFF; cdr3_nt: TGTGCCATCAGTGAGTCGAGCGGAGCCTACAATGAGCAGTTCTTC
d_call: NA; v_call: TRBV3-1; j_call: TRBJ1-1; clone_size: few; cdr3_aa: CASSPTRGLNTEAFF; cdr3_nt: TGTGCCAGCAGCCCAACCAGGGGCTTGAACACTGAAGCTTTCTTT
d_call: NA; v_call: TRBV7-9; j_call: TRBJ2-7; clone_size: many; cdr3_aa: CASSPGLLGVYEQYF; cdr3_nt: TGTGCCAGCAGCCCGGGACTTTTGGGGGTATACGAGCAGTACTTC
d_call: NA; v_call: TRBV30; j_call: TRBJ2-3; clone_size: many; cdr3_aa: CAWREVGGFGDTQYF; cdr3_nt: TGTGCCTGGAGAGAAGTTGGGGGATTTGGCGATACGCAGTATTTT
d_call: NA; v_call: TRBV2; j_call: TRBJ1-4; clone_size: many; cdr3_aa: CASSEGRGNEKLFF; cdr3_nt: TGTGCCAGCAGTGAGGGAAGGGGAAATGAAAAACTGTTTTTT
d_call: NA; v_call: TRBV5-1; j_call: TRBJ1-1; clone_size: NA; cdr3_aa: CASSSTQGLNTEAFF; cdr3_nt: TGCGCCAGCAGCTCGACCCAGGGGTTGAACACTGAAGCTTTCTTT
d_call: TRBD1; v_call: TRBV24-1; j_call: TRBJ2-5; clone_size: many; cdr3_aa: CATSDRGQGGRETQYF; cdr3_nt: TGTGCCACCAGTGATCGCGGACAGGGAGGTCGAGAGACCCAGTACTTC
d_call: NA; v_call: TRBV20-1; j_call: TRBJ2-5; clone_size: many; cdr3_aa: CSAELGLVTQETQYF; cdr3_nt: TGCAGTGCTGAACTCGGCCTTGTGACTCAAGAGACCCAGTACTTC
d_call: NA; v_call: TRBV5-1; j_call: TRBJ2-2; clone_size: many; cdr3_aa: CASSLMTTGELFF; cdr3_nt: TGCGCCAGCAGCTTGATGACCACCGGGGAGCTGTTTTTT
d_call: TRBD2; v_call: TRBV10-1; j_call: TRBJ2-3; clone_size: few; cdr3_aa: CASSLGGLAGSTDTQYF; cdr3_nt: TGCGCCAGCAGCCTGGGGGGACTAGCGGGAAGCACAGATACGCAGTATTTT
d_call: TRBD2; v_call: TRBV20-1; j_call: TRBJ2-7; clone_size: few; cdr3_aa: CSASGLVAPYEQYF; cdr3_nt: TGCAGTGCGAGCGGACTAGTAGCCCCCTACGAGCAGTACTTC
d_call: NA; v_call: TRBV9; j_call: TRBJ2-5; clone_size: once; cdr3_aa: CASNMGRSQETQYF; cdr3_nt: TGTGCCAGCAACATGGGGAGGTCCCAAGAGACCCAGTACTTC
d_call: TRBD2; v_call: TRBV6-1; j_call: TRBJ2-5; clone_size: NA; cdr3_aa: CASSNRKREGRETQYF; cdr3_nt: TGTGCCAGCAGTAACAGAAAGCGGGAGGGCCGGGAGACCCAGTACTTC
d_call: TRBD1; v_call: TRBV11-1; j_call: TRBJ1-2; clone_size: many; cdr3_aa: CASSFDRESDGYTF; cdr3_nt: TGTGCCAGCAGCTTCGACAGGGAGAGTGATGGCTACACCTTC
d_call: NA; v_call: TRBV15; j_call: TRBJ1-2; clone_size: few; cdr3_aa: CATSRGAPGGYTF; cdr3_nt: TGTGCCACCAGCAGAGGGGCCCCCGGGGGCTACACCTTC
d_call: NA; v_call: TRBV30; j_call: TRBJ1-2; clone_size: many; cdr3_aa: CAWSVQRLATGYTF; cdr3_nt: TGTGCCTGGAGTGTACAGAGACTGGCGACGGGCTACACCTTC
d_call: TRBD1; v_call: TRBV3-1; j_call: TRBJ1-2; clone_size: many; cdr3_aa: CASSQRQGLSRGYTF; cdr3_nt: TGTGCCAGCAGCCAGAGACAGGGTTTAAGTCGAGGCTACACCTTC